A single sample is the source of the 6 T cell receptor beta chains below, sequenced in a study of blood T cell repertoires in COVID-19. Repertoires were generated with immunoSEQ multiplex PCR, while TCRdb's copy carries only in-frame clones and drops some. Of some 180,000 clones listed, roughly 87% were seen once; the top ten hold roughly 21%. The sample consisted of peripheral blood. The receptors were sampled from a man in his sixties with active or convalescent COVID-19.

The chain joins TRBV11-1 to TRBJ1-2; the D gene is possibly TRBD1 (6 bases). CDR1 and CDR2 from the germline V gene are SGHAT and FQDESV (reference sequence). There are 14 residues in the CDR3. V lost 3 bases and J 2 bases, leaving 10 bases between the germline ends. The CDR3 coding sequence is TGTGCCAGCAGCTTCGAGGGGGTAAACTATGGCTACACCTTC. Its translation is CASSFEGVNYGYTF. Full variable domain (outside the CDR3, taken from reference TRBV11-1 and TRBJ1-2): EAEVAQSPRYKITEKSQAVAFWCDPISGHATLYWYRQILGQGPELLVQFQDESVVDDSQLPKDRFSAERLKGVDSTLKIQPAELGDSAMYLCASSFEGVNYGYTFGSGTRLTVV.

The CDR3 bases are TGTGCCACCAGTGGTACGGGGTCCGGAGAGCCCCAGCATTTT. This encodes CATSGTGSGEPQHF. The chain has TRBV24-1 and TRBJ1-5, with unresolved D. V shed 5 bases and J shed 8 bases, with 15 bases lying between them. Germline assignment: CDR1 KGHDR and CDR2 SFDVKD. The CDR3 is 14 amino acids.

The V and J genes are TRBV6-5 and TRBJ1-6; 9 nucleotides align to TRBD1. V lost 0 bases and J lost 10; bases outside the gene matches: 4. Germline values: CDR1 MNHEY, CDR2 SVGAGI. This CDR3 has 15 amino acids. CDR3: CASSYSRTGESPLHF. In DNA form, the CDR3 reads TGTGCCAGCAGTTACTCACGGACAGGGGAATCACCCCTCCACTTT.

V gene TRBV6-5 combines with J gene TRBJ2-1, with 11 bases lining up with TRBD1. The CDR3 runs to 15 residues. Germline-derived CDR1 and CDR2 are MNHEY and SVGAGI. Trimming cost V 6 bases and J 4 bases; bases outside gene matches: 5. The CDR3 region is CASRSGTGGYNEQFF. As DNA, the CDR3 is TGTGCCAGCAGGTCCGGGACAGGGGGGTACAATGAGCAGTTCTTC.

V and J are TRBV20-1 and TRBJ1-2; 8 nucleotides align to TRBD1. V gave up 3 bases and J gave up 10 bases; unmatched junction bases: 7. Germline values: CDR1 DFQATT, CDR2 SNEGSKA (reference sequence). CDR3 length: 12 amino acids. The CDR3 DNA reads TGCAGTGCTAGTCCGGGACAGGACTACTACACCTTC. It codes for CSASPGQDYYTF.

CDR3 in DNA: TGCGCCAGCAGCCCATCGGGGCGCGGGATCGATGAGCAGTTCTTC. This sequence encodes CASSPSGRGIDEQFF. The chain recombines TRBV4-1 with TRBJ2-1; tentative D call: TRBD2 (6 bases). V was shortened by 4 bases and J by 8 bases, with 18 bases between the two germline ends. This CDR3 has 15 residues. The germline CDR1 and CDR2 sequences are MGHRA and YSYEKL.